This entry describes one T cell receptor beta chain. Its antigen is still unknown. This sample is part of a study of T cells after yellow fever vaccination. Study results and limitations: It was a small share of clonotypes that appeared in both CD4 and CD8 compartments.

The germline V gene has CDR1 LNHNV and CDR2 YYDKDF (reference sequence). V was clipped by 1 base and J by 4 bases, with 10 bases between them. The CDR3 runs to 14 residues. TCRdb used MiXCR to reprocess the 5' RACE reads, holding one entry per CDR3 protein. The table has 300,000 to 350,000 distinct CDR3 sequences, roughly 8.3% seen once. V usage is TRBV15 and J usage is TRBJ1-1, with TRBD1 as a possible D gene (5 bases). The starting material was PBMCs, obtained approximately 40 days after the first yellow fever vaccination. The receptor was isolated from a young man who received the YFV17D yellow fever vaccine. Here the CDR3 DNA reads TGTGCCACCAGCAGAGCGGGGCAGGGCACTGAAGCTTTCTTT. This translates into CATSRAGQGTEAFF.